This entry lists 12 T cell receptor beta chains sequenced from one sample in a study of early T cells in non-severe SARS-CoV-2 infection. TCRdb redid the calling of the 5' RACE reads with MiXCR, one entry per CDR3 protein. The sample contains roughly 20,000 distinct CDR3 sequences, around 6.1% of which appear only once. Sequenced material: whole blood. The source of these receptors is an adult who was a healthcare worker with PCR-confirmed SARS-CoV-2 infection or an uninfected control (not recorded which).

This clonotype has a handful of counts. The V and J genes are TRBV30 and TRBJ2-1; perhaps TRBD2 as D (6 bases). Germline V gives CDR1 GTSNPN, CDR2 SVGIG (reference sequence). The length of the CDR3 is 14 residues. Trimming pared 4 bases from V and 7 bases from J, leaving 17 bases between. The CDR3 region is CAWIPPTGENEQFF. The DNA for the CDR3 is TGTGCCTGGATCCCACCGACGGGAGAGAATGAGCAGTTCTTC.

This clonotype has ten or more counts. This chain connects TRBV6-5 to TRBJ2-1, with 9 bases fitting TRBD2. This CDR3 spans 16 amino acids. CDR1 and CDR2 (germline): MNHEY, SVGAGI. With V trimmed by 1 base and J by 7 bases, 8 bases remained unmatched. The CDR3 DNA reads TGTGCCAGCAGTTACTGGGCGGGAGGGAATGAGAATGAGCAGTTCTTC. Protein: CASSYWAGGNENEQFF.

Relative to its sample, this clonotype is medium-sized. The genes are TRBV20-1 and TRBJ1-5; a weak D match, TRBD1 (6 bases). Germline CDR1 and CDR2: DFQATT and SNEGSKA (reference sequence). Trimming cost V 4 bases and J 2 bases, with 6 bases left between them. This CDR3 is built from 12 residues. CDR3 in amino acids: CSATGGNQPQHF. The CDR3 region has the DNA TGCAGTGCTACAGGGGGCAATCAGCCCCAGCATTTT.

The V gene is TRBV20-1, the J gene TRBJ2-7, with D perhaps TRBD1 (5 bases). CDR3 size: 13 residues. Germline CDR1 is DFQATT and CDR2 is SNEGSKA (reference sequence). Trimming removed 2 bases at V and 3 bases at J, with 11 bases between. The CDR3 DNA is TGCAGTGCTAGACAGGGCGCTTACTACGAGCAGTACTTC. The encoded protein is CSARQGAYYEQYF.

The chain has TRBV3-1 and TRBJ2-7; tentative D call: TRBD2 (6 bases). The V gene lost 4 bases and the J gene lost 9 bases, with 22 bases spanning the gap. The CDR3 is made up of 15 amino acids. Germline assignment: CDR1 LGHDT and CDR2 YNNKEL (reference sequence). CDR3 residues: CASSLKPGATSWQYF. The CDR3 bases are TGTGCCAGCAGCCTAAAGCCGGGAGCTACGTCTTGGCAGTACTTC.

The chain has TRBV2 and TRBJ2-2; 7 bases line up with TRBD1. Germline CDR1 is SNHLY and CDR2 is FYNNEI. This CDR3 is built from 14 residues. The ends lost 10 bases at V and 4 bases at J; junction bases unmatched: 9. The CDR3 here is CATNRGLSTGELFF. CDR3 bases: TGTGCCACAAACAGGGGCCTTTCCACCGGGGAGCTGTTTTTT.

This clonotype was counted at least ten times. The chain links TRBV20-1 to TRBJ1-5, with 7 positions matching TRBD1. There are 15 residues in the CDR3. The V and J ends lost 4 bases and 2 bases, in that order; junction bases with no gene match: 8. CDR1 DFQATT and CDR2 SNEGSKA come from the germline V gene (reference sequence). The chain's CDR3 is CSANSGQWGNQPQHF. In DNA, the CDR3 is TGCAGTGCTAATTCGGGACAGTGGGGCAATCAGCCCCAGCATTTT.

This clonotype was found many times. The chain carries TRBV5-1 and TRBJ2-2; D unclear. The length of the CDR3 is 15 residues. Trimming cost V 0 bases and J 2 bases, with 8 bases left between them. CDR1 is SGHRS, CDR2 YFSETQ, per germline. The DNA for the CDR3 is TGCGCCAGCAGCTTGGCGTCAGATAACACCGGGGAGCTGTTTTTT. This translates into CASSLASDNTGELFF. Filled out from reference TRBV5-1 and TRBJ2-2, the complete variable domain reads KAGVTQTPRYLIKTRGQQVTLSCSPISGHRSVSWYQQTPGQGLQFLFEYFSETQRNKGNFPGRFSGRQFSNSRSEMNVSTLELGDSALYLCASSLASDNTGELFFGEGSRLTVL.

This clonotype occurred many times. This rearrangement joins TRBV7-9 to TRBJ2-1, with TRBD2 matching 7 bases. V was clipped by 11 bases and J by 10 bases; unmatched bases: 11. Germline CDR1 and CDR2: SEHNR and FQNEAQ (reference sequence). The CDR3 length is 12 residues. CDR3: CAGGLSGPEQFF. The CDR3 DNA is TGTGCCGGAGGGCTTAGCGGGCCCGAGCAGTTCTTC.

This clonotype was counted ten times or more. The chain recombines TRBV5-1 with TRBJ2-6; 8 bases match TRBD1. J was trimmed by 0 bases and V by 4 bases; bases with no gene match: 6. This CDR3 is built from 17 residues. The germline V gene has CDR1 SGHRS and CDR2 YFSETQ. CDR3 in DNA: TGCGCCAGCAGCAGGGGACAGGTTGACTCTGGGGCCAACGTCCTGACTTTC. Its protein is CASSRGQVDSGANVLTF.

This clonotype occurred many times. Written as DNA, the CDR3 is TGTGCCAGTAGTATCGGGGGAGGGGTCAATGAGCAGTTCTTC. Protein product: CASSIGGGVNEQFF. The V call is TRBV19, the J call TRBJ2-1; 7 nucleotides match TRBD2. Germline CDR1 is LNHDA and CDR2 is SQIVND (reference sequence). CDR3 size: 14 residues. V dropped 3 bases and J dropped 6; count of bases not matched to a gene: 5.

In this sample, this clonotype turned up many times. The CDR3, as DNA: TGTGCCCACTCCCCGGGGGCCAGCCTGGGTTCACCCCTCCACTTT. Its protein is CAHSPGASLGSPLHF. The V call is TRBV6-1, the J call TRBJ1-6, with a possible D match to TRBD1 (6 bases). CDR1 MNHNS and CDR2 SASEGT come from the germline V gene. V lost 11 bases to trimming and J lost 9 bases, with 23 bases between them. CDR3 size: 15 residues.